This T cell receptor (beta chain) was recorded in a study of cytotoxic CD8 clonotypes in ibrutinib-treated CLL. With 4 bases removed from V and 6 bases from J, the gap between germline ends came to 34 bases. The CDR3 is 20 amino acids. Depth targeted 1 in 200,000 to 1 in 1 million T cells, averaging 10x coverage per clonotype. Using immunoSEQ multiplex PCR, the repertoire was profiled, and TCRdb retains in-frame clones only, with some absent. The sample records over 250,000 clones, less than 85% being singletons. Sequenced material: PBMCs, taken at disease progression, from a patient treated with ibrutinib. This rearrangement joins TRBV23-1 to TRBJ2-7; D possibly corresponds to TRBD2 (6 bases). TRBV23-1 qualifies as an ORF whose function is uncertain. This receptor was taken from a human donor with chronic lymphocytic leukemia. This chain's CDR3 is CASSRHGGTYQTGFIAEQYF. The CDR3 coding sequence is TGCGCCAGCAGTCGACATGGAGGGACGTATCAGACGGGATTTATTGCCGAGCAGTACTTC.